In this sample, the clone carrying this T cell receptor (beta chain) turned up once. Its antigen is not known. The PCR contained 60 Vbeta and 13 Jbeta primers. Per the original data handling: The count from a later analysis was roughly 80 million unique TCR beta chains, 9 million to 12 million of them shared. Sequencing used immunoSEQ multiplex PCR; TCRdb keeps in-frame clones, though not all of them. V and J calls and clone size are as listed in that table; D and trimming were resolved from the DNA. The data show about 140,000 clones, 73% seen once. The CDR3 has 16 residues. Trimming removed 4 bases from V and 3 bases from J, with 17 bases in between. CDR1 and CDR2 from the germline V gene are SGHKS and YYEKEE (reference sequence). These data originate in a study of cytomegalovirus exposure and HLA in healthy donors. Overall study findings and caveats: A likely sequencing artifact accounted for one observed cluster of highly shared sequence variants.

Sample: PBMCs. The chain carries TRBV5-5 and TRBJ2-1, with TRBD1 as a possible D gene (6 bases). This TCR was recovered from a human donor in good health. The CDR3 reads CASSPVATGFYNEQFF. As DNA, the CDR3 is TGTGCCAGCAGCCCGGTAGCGACAGGTTTCTACAATGAGCAGTTCTTC. Full variable domain (missing parts from reference TRBV5-5 and TRBJ2-1): DAGVTQSPTHLIKTRGQQVTLRCSPISGHKSVSWYQQVLGQGPQFIFQYYEKEERGRGNFPDRFSARQFPNYSSELNVNALLLGDSALYLCASSPVATGFYNEQFFGPGTRLTVL.